This T cell receptor (beta chain) is from a study of blood T cell repertoires in COVID-19. Trimming at V came to 4 bases and at J to 3 bases, leaving 4 bases not matched to a gene. In germline, CDR1 is SNHLY, CDR2 FYNNEI. The CDR3 totals 15 residues. Repertoires were generated with immunoSEQ multiplex PCR, while TCRdb's copy carries only in-frame clones and drops some. The sample contains about 130,000 clones, roughly three quarters of which appear only once. The sequencing sample was made of peripheral blood. This sequence was found in a woman between 70 and 85 years old with COVID-19, enrolled during active disease. The gene calls are TRBV2 and TRBJ2-5, with 11 bases matching TRBD2. The DNA for the CDR3 is TGTGCCAGCAGTGGGTTACTAGCGGGGGAAGAGACCCAGTACTTC. This encodes CASSGLLAGEETQYF.